Listed here is a single T cell receptor (beta chain). The data were obtained in a study of blood T cell repertoires in COVID-19. CDR1 LGHNA and CDR2 YSLEER come from the germline V gene. V was clipped by 8 bases and J by 3 bases; unmatched bases: 7. The CDR3 runs to 16 residues. Assay used: immunoSEQ multiplex PCR; TCRdb lists only in-frame clones, some missing. Among under 250,000 clones listed, 80% to 90% were seen once. Material for sequencing was peripheral blood. This sequence was found in a woman in her 70s with acute or convalescent COVID-19. The chain couples TRBV4-3 to TRBJ2-3, with 14 bases fitting TRBD2. The CDR3 nucleotides read TGCGCCAGCGGGGGACTAGCGGGGGACCCGACAGATACGCAGTATTTT. Translating gives CASGGLAGDPTDTQYF.